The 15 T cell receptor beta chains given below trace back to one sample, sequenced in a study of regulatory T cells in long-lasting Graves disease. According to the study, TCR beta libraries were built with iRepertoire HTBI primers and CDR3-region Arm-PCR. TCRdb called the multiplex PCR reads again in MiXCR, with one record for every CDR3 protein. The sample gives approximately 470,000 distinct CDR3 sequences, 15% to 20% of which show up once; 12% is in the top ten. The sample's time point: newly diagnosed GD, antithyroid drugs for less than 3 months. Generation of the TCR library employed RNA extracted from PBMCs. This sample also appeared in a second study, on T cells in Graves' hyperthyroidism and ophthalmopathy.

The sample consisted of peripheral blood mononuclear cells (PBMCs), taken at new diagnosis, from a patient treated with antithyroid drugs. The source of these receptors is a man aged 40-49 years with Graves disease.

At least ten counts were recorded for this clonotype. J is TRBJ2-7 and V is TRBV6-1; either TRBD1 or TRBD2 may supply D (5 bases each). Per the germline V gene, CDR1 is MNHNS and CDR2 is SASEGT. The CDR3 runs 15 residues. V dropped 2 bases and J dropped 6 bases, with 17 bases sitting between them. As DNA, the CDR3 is TGTGCCAGCAGTGAACGCACGGGACGTCCAAGCGAGCAGTACTTC. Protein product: CASSERTGRPSEQYF.

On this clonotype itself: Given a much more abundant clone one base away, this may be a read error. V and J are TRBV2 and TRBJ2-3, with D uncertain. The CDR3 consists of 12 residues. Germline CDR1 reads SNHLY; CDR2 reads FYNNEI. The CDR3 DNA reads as TGTGCCATCAGTGACCTCAGAGATACGCGGTATTTT. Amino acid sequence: CAISDLRDTRYF. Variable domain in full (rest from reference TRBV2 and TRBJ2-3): EPEVTQTPSHQVTQMGQEVILRCVPISNHLYFYWYRQILGQKVEFLVSFYNNEISEKSEIFDDQFSVERPDGSNFTLKIRSTKLEDSAMYFCAISDLRDTRYFGPGTRLTVL.

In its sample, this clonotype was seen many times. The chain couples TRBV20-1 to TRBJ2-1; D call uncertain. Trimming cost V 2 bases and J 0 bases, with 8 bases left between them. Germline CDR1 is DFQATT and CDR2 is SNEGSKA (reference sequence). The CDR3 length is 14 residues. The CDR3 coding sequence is TGCAGTGCTAGAAGGCTCAGCTCCTACAATGAGCAGTTCTTC. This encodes CSARRLSSYNEQFF.

The DNA of the CDR3 is TGTGCCAGCAACCGTCTAGCGGGAGCATACAATGAGCAGTTCTTC. It encodes CASNRLAGAYNEQFF. The J gene is TRBJ2-1, the V gene TRBV7-9; TRBD2 matches at 10 bases. With 7 bases clipped from V and 4 bases from J, the junction kept 7 bases outside the gene matches. Germline V CDR1 and CDR2: SEHNR, FQNEAQ (reference sequence). The CDR3 has 15 residues.

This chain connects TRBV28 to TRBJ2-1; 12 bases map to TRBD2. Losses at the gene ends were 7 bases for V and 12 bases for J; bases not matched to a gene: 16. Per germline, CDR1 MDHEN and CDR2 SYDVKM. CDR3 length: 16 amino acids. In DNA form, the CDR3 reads TGTGCCAGCACTAAATTGGCTAGCGGGAGGGGAGGGCCGCAGTTCTTC. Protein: CASTKLASGRGGPQFF.

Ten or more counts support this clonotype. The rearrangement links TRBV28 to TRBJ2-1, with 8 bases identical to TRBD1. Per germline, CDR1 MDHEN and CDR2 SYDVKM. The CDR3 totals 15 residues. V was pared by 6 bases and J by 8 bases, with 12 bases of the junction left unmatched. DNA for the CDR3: TGTGCCAGCAGCTTTCGAGGACAGGGTCCCCATGAGCAGTTCTTC. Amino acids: CASSFRGQGPHEQFF.

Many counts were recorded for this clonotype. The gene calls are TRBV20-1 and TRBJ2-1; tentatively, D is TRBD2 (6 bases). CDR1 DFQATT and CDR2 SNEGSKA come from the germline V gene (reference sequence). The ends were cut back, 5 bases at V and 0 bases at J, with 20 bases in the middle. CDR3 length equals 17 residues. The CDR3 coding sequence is TGCAGTGCTCGGAGTCCCCAATCCGGGAGCTCCTACAATGAGCAGTTCTTC. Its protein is CSARSPQSGSSYNEQFF.

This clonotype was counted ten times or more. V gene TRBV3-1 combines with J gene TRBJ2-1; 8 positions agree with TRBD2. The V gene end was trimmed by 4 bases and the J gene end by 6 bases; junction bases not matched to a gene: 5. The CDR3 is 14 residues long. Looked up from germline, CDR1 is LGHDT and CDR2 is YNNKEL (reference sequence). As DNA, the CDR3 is TGTGCCAGCAGCCCCGAACTAGCGGCCAATGAGCAGTTCTTC. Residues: CASSPELAANEQFF.

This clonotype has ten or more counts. CDR3 bases: TGTGCCAGCAGTTACAGGGTTATTCCTGAAGCTTTCTTT. It specifies CASSYRVIPEAFF. The chain has TRBV28 and TRBJ1-1, with D possibly matching TRBD1 (6 bases). V was clipped by 4 bases and J by 6 bases, with 12 bases between them. Germline CDR1 and CDR2: MDHEN and SYDVKM. The CDR3 has 13 residues.

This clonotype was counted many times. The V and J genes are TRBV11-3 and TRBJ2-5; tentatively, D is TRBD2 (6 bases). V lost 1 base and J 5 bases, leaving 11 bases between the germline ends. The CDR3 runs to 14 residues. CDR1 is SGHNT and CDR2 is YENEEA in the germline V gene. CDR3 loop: CASSLGLAEETQYF. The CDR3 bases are TGTGCCAGCAGCTTAGGCTTAGCGGAGGAGACCCAGTACTTC.

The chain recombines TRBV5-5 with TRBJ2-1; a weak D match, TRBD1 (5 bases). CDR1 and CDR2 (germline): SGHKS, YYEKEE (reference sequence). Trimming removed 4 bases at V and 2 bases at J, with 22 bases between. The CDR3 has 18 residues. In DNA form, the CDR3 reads TGTGCCAGCAGCCATTGGCCCCCCGCAGGGCGAGCCTACAATGAGCAGTTCTTC. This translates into CASSHWPPAGRAYNEQFF.

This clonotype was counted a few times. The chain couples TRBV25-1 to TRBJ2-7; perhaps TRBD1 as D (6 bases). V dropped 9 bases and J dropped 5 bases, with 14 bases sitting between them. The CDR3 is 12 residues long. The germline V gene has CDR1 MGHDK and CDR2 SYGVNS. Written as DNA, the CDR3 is TGTGCCAGTGGGGACAAAACCCACGAGCAGTACTTC. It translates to CASGDKTHEQYF.

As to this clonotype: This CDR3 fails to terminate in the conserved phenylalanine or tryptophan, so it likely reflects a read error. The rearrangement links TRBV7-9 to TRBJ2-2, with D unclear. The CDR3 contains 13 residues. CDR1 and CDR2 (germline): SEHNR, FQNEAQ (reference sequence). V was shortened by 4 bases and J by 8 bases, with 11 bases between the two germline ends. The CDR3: CASSSRGAGELFS. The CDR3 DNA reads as TGTGCCAGCAGCTCTCGAGGAGCGGGGGAGCTGTTTTCT.

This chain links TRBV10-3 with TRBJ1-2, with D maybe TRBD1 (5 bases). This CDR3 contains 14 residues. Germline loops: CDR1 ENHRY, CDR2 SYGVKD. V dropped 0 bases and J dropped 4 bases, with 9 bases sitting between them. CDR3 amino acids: CAISESGQGYGYTF. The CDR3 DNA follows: TGTGCCATCAGTGAGTCTGGTCAGGGCTATGGCTACACCTTC.

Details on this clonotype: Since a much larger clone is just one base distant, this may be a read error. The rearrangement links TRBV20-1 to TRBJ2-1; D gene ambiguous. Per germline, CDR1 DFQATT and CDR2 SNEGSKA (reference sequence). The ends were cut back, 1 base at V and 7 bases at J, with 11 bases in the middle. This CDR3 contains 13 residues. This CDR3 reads CSARGRFGNEQFF. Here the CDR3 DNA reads TGCAGTGCTAGAGGTCGGTTCGGTAATGAGCAGTTCTTC.